The clone carrying this T cell receptor (beta chain) was seen more than once but under ten times. As processed by the authors: Nucleated cell number was recorded as an estimate derived from reference gene primer amplification. Profiled with immunoSEQ multiplex PCR; TCRdb holds only in-frame clones, not every one. V and J calls and clone size are as listed in that table; D and trimming were resolved from the DNA. The table lists about 52,000 clones, about four fifths of them singletons. This sample was taken from a study of blood T cell repertoires in COVID-19. About the study: Samples representing acute and convalescent COVID-19 were sourced from the United States, Italy and Spain. PBMCs, B-cell-depleted T cells, or T cells were the source of the cDNA or gDNA that made up the material.

This CDR3 is built from 14 residues. Germline values: CDR1 MNHNY, CDR2 SVGAGI (reference sequence). V dropped 5 bases and J dropped 3; count of bases not matched to a gene: 3. The chain couples TRBV6-6 to TRBJ1-4; the match to TRBD1 covers 7 bases. The sequence came from a man between 65 and 79 years old with active COVID-19. The specimen sequenced was peripheral blood. CDR3 region: CASSQQGPNEKLFF. In DNA, the CDR3 is TGTGCCAGCAGTCAACAGGGGCCTAATGAAAAACTGTTTTTT.